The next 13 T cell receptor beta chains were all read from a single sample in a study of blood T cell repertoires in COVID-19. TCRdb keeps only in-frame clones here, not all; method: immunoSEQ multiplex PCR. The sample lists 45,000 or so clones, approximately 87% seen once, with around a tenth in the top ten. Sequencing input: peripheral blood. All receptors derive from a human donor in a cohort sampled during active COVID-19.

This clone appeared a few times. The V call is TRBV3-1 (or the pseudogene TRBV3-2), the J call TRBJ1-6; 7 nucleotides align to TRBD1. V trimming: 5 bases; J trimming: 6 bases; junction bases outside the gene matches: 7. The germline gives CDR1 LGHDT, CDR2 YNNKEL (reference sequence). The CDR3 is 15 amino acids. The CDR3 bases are TGTGCCAGCAGCGACAGGGATGGGGGTAATTCACCCCTCCACTTT. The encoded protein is CASSDRDGGNSPLHF.

In DNA form, the CDR3 reads TGTGCCAGCAGCTCCCGACGGGGTCCCAACACTGAAGCTTTCTTT. It specifies CASSSRRGPNTEAFF. The rearrangement uses TRBV11-2 and TRBJ1-1; no clear D. The CDR3 spans 15 residues. Trimming pared 4 bases from V and 2 bases from J, leaving 14 bases between. CDR1 and CDR2 (germline): SGHAT, FQNNGV.

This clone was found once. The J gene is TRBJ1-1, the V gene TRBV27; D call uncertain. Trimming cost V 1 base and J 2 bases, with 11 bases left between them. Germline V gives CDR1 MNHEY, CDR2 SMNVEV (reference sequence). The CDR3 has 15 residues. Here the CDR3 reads CASSLYAGPNTEAFF. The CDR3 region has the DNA TGTGCCAGCAGTTTATACGCGGGCCCAAACACTGAAGCTTTCTTT.

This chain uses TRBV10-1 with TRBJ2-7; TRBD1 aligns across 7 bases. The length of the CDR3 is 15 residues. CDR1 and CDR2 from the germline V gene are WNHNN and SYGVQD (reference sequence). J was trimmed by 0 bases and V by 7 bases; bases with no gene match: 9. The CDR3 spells CASTGQDPSSYEQYF. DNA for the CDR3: TGCGCCAGCACTGGACAGGACCCTAGCTCCTACGAGCAGTACTTC.

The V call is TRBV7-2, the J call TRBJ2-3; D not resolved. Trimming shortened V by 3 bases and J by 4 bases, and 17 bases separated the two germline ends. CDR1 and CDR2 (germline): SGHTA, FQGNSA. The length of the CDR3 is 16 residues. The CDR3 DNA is TGTGCCAGCAGCTTTGGTACGGTAGAAAACTCAGATACGCAGTATTTT. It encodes CASSFGTVENSDTQYF.

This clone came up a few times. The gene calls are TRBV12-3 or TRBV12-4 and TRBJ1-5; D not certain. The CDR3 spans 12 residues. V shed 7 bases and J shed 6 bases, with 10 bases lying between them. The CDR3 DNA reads TGTGCCAGCACTCTAAGAGGTCAGCCCCAGCATTTT. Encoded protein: CASTLRGQPQHF.

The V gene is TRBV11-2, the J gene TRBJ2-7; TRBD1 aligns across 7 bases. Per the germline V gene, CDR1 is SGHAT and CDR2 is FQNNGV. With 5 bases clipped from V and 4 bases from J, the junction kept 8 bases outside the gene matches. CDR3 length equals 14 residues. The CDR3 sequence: CASSTGTALYEQYF. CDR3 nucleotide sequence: TGTGCCAGCAGCACCGGGACAGCACTGTACGAGCAGTACTTC.

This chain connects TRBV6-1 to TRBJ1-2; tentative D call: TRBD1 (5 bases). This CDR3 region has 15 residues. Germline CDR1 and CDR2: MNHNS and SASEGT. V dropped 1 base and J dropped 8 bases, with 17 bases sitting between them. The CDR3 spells CASSEVSRGLGGYTF. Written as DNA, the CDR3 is TGTGCCAGCAGTGAAGTTTCGCGGGGCTTGGGAGGCTACACCTTC.

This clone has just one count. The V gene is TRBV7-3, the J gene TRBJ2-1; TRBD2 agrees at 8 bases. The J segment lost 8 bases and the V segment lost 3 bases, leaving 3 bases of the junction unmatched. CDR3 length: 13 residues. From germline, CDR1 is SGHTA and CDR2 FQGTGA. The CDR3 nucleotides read TGTGCCAGCAGCTTCGGGGGGGCCGATGAGCAGTTCTTC. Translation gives CASSFGGADEQFF.

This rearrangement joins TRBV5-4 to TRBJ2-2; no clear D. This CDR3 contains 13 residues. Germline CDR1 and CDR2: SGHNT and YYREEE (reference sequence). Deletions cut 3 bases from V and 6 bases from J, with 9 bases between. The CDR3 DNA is TGTGCCAGCAGCTCTTACTACCCCGGGGAGCTGTTTTTT. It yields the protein CASSSYYPGELFF. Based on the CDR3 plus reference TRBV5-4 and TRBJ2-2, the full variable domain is ETGVTQSPTHLIKTRGQQVTLRCSSQSGHNTVSWYQQALGQGPQFIFQYYREEENGRGNFPPRFSGLQFPNYSSELNVNALELDDSALYLCASSSYYPGELFFGEGSRLTVL.

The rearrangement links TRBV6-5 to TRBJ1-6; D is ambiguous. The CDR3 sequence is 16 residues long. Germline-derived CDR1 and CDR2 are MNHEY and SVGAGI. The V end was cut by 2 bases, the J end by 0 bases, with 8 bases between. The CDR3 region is CASSYMGSSYNSPLHF. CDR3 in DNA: TGTGCCAGCAGTTACATGGGGAGCTCCTATAATTCACCCCTCCACTTT.

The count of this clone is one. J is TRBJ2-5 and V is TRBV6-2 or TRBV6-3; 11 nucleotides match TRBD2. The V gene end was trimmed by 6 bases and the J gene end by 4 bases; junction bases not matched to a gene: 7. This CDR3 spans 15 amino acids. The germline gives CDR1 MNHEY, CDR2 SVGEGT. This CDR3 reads CASSSLAGARETQYF. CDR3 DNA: TGTGCCAGCAGCTCACTAGCGGGGGCACGAGAGACCCAGTACTTC.

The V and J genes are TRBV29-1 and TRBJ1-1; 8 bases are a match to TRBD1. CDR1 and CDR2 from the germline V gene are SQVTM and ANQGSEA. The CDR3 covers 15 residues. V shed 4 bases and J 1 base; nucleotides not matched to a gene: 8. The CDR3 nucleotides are TGCAGCGTTGTTCAGGGGGCCTTACCGAACACTGAAGCTTTCTTT. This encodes CSVVQGALPNTEAFF.